The entry that follows covers one T cell receptor (beta chain) sequence. Its antigen remains unidentified. Clones were sequenced by immunoSEQ multiplex PCR, and TCRdb holds only the in-frame ones, with some missing. The table has under 13,000 clones, about 93% seen once. This entry comes from a study of Tregs in tolerant kidney transplant recipients. This CDR3 is 13 amino acids long. Germline CDR1 is MDHEN and CDR2 is SYDVKM. Trimming left V 3 bases short and J 6 bases short, with 11 bases between. Study outcomes and limitations: Tolerant patients' donor-specific Tregs expanded beyond overall Tregs, suggesting antigen-driven growth. Tregs expanded with activated donor B cells seemed most donor-specific. Biological reproducibility was not directly addressed, but technical replication error appeared minimal.

The rearrangement uses TRBV28 and TRBJ1-1; D is uncertain. The receptor's source is a human patient who received a combined kidney and bone marrow transplant. The sequenced sample was Tregs from blood cultured with allogeneic cells, obtained before the transplant. The CDR3 protein is CASSFSGRAEAFF. In DNA, the CDR3 is TGTGCCAGCAGTTTCAGCGGACGGGCTGAAGCTTTCTTT.